The 14 T cell receptor beta chains below all came from one sample that was sequenced in a study of blood T cells in healthy people across ages. Then a second PCR, running about 6 to 12 cycles, was carried out with a sample-barcoded 5' primer and a J-beta primer mix. TCRdb reprocessed the 5' RACE reads with MiXCR, giving one entry per CDR3 protein. Of approximately 350,000 distinct CDR3 sequences in the sample, about 52% were seen once. Sequenced sample: blood. The source of these receptors is a man between 60 and 75 years old in good health.

This clonotype has more than one count but fewer than ten. Because the CDR3's place on the DNA is in doubt, the DNA is left out and the CDR3 is given as listed by TCRdb. The genes are TRBV21-1 and TRBJ1-2; TRBD1, the D gene given by the table, was not confirmed from the DNA. TRBV21-1 is tagged as a pseudogene. Counting both end residues, the CDR3 totals 17 amino acids. CDR3 loop: CASSKVAGGAENYGYTF.

J is TRBJ2-3 and V is TRBV20-1; 9 nucleotides line up with TRBD2. The germline gives CDR1 DFQATT, CDR2 SNEGSKA (reference sequence). The CDR3 runs to 15 residues. V lost 5 bases to trimming and J lost 2 bases; unmatched junction nucleotides: 8. The CDR3 is CSAETGTSPTDTQYF. CDR3 sequence (DNA): TGCAGTGCTGAGACCGGGACTAGCCCCACAGATACGCAGTATTTT.

The gene calls are TRBV27 and TRBJ2-7; tentative D call: TRBD2 (5 bases). The CDR3 is 16 amino acids. The germline gives CDR1 MNHEY, CDR2 SMNVEV (reference sequence). V was pared by 6 bases and J by 0 bases, with 18 bases between. The CDR3 reads CASSSDVGLASYEQYF. Written as DNA, the CDR3 is TGTGCCAGCAGCAGCGATGTCGGGCTAGCCTCCTACGAGCAGTACTTC.

CDR3 protein: CASLLQEASYEQYF. Here the CDR3 DNA reads TGTGCCAGCCTATTACAAGAGGCCTCCTACGAGCAGTACTTC. The V call is TRBV7-8, the J call TRBJ2-7; D uncertain. V was trimmed by 8 bases and J by 0 bases, leaving 14 bases between them. Germline CDR1 and CDR2: SGHVS and FQNEAQ. There are 14 residues in the CDR3. Full variable domain (missing parts from reference TRBV7-8 and TRBJ2-7): GAGVSQSPRYKVAKRGQDVALRCDPISGHVSLFWYQQALGQGPEFLTYFQNEAQLDKSGLPSDRFFAERPEGSVSTLKIQRTQQEDSAVYLCASLLQEASYEQYFGPGTRLTVT.

The chain is built from TRBV12-3 or TRBV12-4 and TRBJ2-5; D is unclear. Between the trimmed V and J ends, which lost 6 bases and 11 bases, there was a span of 13 bases. The CDR3 is made up of 11 amino acids. The CDR3 spells CASSWRNEQYF. The CDR3, as DNA: TGTGCCAGCAGCTGGCGCAATGAGCAGTACTTC.

This clonotype was counted only a few times. Just one base apart from a much larger clone, this may be a read error. V gene TRBV2 combines with J gene TRBJ2-1, with 7 positions matching TRBD2. Germline trimming cut 1 base from V and 6 bases from J; bases unmatched to any gene: 9. This CDR3 has 16 residues. CDR1 and CDR2 from the germline V gene are SNHLY and FYNNEI. DNA of the CDR3: TGTGCCAGCAGTGAAGGTGCTGCGGGGGACCCCAATGAGCAGTTCTTC. This codes for CASSEGAAGDPNEQFF.

This chain joins TRBV12-3 or TRBV12-4 and TRBJ2-5; TRBD1 aligns across 7 bases. Trimming took 5 bases from V and 2 from J; bases not matched to a gene: 8. This CDR3 is 15 amino acids long. The chain's CDR3 is CASSPSLRGQETQYF. DNA for the CDR3: TGTGCCAGCAGTCCATCTCTCAGGGGGCAAGAGACCCAGTACTTC.

The gene calls are TRBV14 and TRBJ1-2, with D uncertain. This CDR3 is 14 amino acids long. Germline loops: CDR1 SGHDN, CDR2 FVKESK. V lost 1 base to trimming and J lost 4 bases, with 10 bases between them. The CDR3 DNA sequence: TGTGCCAGCAGCCAAGTCCCAGGTCTCTATGGCTACACCTTC. Encoded protein: CASSQVPGLYGYTF.

V usage is TRBV18 and J usage is TRBJ2-1, with 7 bases fitting TRBD2. Germline CDR1 is KGHSH and CDR2 is LQKENI. The CDR3 contains 15 residues. V lost 3 bases and J lost 13; bases outside the gene matches: 15. The CDR3 region is CASSPPGLPQETQFF. CDR3 bases: TGTGCCAGCTCACCCCCGGGACTACCCCAAGAGACCCAGTTCTTC.

The chain links TRBV20-1 to TRBJ2-1; 7 bases fit TRBD2. CDR3 length: 13 amino acids. Germline V CDR1 and CDR2: DFQATT, SNEGSKA (reference sequence). V dropped 3 bases and J dropped 8; count of bases not matched to a gene: 7. This CDR3 reads CSARRGRLDEQFF. The CDR3 DNA is TGCAGTGCTAGGCGCGGGAGACTGGATGAGCAGTTCTTC.

A word on this clonotype: The junction departs from germline at one end; a sequencing error may be responsible. The rearrangement joins TRBV6-1 to TRBJ2-4; D gene uncertain. The CDR3 extends over 13 amino acids. CDR1 and CDR2 from the germline V gene are MNHNS and SASEGT. As DNA, the CDR3 is TGCGCCAGCGCTAAACTCGACGATAGCATTCAGTACTTC. As protein: CASAKLDDSIQYF.

In this sample, this clonotype turned up a few times. The CDR3 spells CASSQNRGRGNEQFF. The CDR3 DNA follows: TGTGCCAGCAGCCAGAACAGGGGGCGCGGGAATGAGCAGTTCTTC. The chain carries TRBV14 and TRBJ2-1, with 9 bases identical to TRBD1. Trimming took 3 bases from V and 7 from J; bases not matched to a gene: 7. The germline gives CDR1 SGHDN, CDR2 FVKESK. CDR3 length: 15 amino acids.

The rearrangement uses TRBV6-2 or TRBV6-3 and TRBJ1-6; 7 nucleotides match TRBD1. The CDR3 spans 15 residues. V trimming: 5 bases; J trimming: 6 bases; junction bases outside the gene matches: 7. Germline CDR1 reads MNHEY; CDR2 reads SVGEGT. CDR3 region: CASSDRQGPNSPLHF. The CDR3 coding sequence is TGTGCCAGCAGTGACCGACAGGGTCCTAATTCACCCCTCCACTTT.

This clonotype was observed at least ten times. The chain is built from TRBV25-1 and TRBJ1-2; D remains ambiguous. The CDR3 runs to 13 residues. V lost 4 bases and J 4 bases, leaving 10 bases between the germline ends. Per germline, CDR1 MGHDK and CDR2 SYGVNS. CDR3 protein: CASSGPVGYGYTF. CDR3 DNA sequence: TGTGCCAGCAGTGGACCGGTGGGCTATGGCTACACCTTC.